This T cell receptor beta chain was obtained from a study of cytotoxic CD8 clonotypes in ibrutinib-treated CLL. Study in general: The subjects consisted of about 10 relapsed/refractory and around 15 treatment-naive individuals, with 17 IGHV unmutated. Specimens for response were gathered following a median approximately 12 months of therapy, spanning 6 to 36.

Regarding this clone: The antigen remains unidentified.

Produced via immunoSEQ multiplex PCR; TCRdb's table is partial and in-frame only. The table records 330,000 or so clones, 60% to 80% of them present only once. Germline CDR1 is SQVTM and CDR2 is ANQGSEA. The V and J ends lost 6 bases and 1 base respectively, with 12 bases between them. The CDR3 runs to 13 residues. Study observations and caveats: Public clonotypes occurred uncommonly; on treatment, they contracted or remained stable. Starting clonality was above that of age-matched healthy donors and tracked circulating CD8+ T-cell counts.

V gene TRBV29-1 combines with J gene TRBJ1-1; D gene ambiguous. The sequencing here drew on PBMCs, taken after 36 months of ibrutinib treatment. The sequence was obtained from a human donor with chronic lymphocytic leukemia. The CDR3 DNA reads TGCAGCGTCGGGCGGGCGGAGAACACTGAAGCTTTCTTT. This gives the protein CSVGRAENTEAFF.